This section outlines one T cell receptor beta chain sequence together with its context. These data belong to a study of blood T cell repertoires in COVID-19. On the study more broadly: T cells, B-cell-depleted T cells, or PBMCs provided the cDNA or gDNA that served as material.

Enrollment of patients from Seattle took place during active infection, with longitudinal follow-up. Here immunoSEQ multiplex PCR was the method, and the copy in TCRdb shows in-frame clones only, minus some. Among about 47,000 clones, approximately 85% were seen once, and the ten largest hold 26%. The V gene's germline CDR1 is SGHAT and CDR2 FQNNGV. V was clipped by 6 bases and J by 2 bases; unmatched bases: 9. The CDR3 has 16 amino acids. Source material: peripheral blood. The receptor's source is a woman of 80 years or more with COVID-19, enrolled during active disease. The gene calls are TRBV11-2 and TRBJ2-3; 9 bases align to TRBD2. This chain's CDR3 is CASRAGASGVTDTQYF. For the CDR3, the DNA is TGTGCCAGCAGGGCCGGGGCTAGCGGGGTCACAGATACGCAGTATTTT.